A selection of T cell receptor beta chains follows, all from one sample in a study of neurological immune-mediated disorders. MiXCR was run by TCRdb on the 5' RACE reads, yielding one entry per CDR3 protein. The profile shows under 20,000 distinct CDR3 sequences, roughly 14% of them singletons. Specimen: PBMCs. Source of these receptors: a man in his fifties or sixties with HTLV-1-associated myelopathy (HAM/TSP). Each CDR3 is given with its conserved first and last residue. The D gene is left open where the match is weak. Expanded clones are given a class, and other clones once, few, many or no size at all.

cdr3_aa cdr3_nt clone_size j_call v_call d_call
CASSVTGTGELFF TGTGCCAGCAGCGTCACAGGGACCGGGGAGCTGTTTTTT many TRBJ2-2 TRBV9 NA
CASSFRQGTDTQYF TGTGCCAGCAGCTTCCGACAGGGTACAGATACGCAGTATTTT many TRBJ2-3 TRBV7-9 TRBD1
CASCLGGSENIQYF TGTGCCAGCTGCCTAGGGGGGTCGGAAAACATTCAGTACTTC many TRBJ2-4 TRBV12-3/TRBV12-4 NA
CASKHRGTSGGHYEQYF TGTGCCAGCAAACACAGAGGGACTAGCGGGGGACACTACGAGCAGTACTTC many TRBJ2-7 TRBV6-1 TRBD2
CASKMGNTPNTEAFF TGTGCCAGCAAGATGGGTAACACCCCGAACACTGAAGCTTTCTTT NA TRBJ1-1 TRBV12-3/TRBV12-4 NA
CSPRFSNRDGYTF TGCAGTCCCCGATTCTCCAACAGGGATGGCTACACCTTC many TRBJ1-2 TRBV20-1 NA
CASSFSPDQPQHF TGCGCCAGCAGCTTTAGCCCGGATCAGCCCCAGCATTTT many TRBJ1-5 TRBV5-1 NA
CASSLGPTGELFF TGTGCCAGCAGCCTAGGGCCCACCGGGGAGCTGTTTTTT many TRBJ2-2 TRBV5-5 NA
CASSIEGNQPQHF TGTGCCAGTAGTATAGAAGGCAATCAGCCCCAGCATTTT many TRBJ1-5 TRBV19 NA
CASAEQGEQETQYF TGCGCCAGCGCTGAGCAGGGGGAACAAGAGACCCAGTACTTC NA TRBJ2-5 TRBV5-1 TRBD1
CASSSRDGYEQYF TGTGCCAGCAGCTCCAGGGACGGTTACGAGCAGTACTTC many TRBJ2-7 TRBV7-9 NA
CATPLARTGELFF TGTGCCACTCCCCTTGCGCGGACCGGGGAGCTGTTTTTT medium-sized TRBJ2-2 TRBV6-1 NA
CASSLVPLDEAGNEQFF TGCGCCAGCAGCTTGGTGCCCCTCGATGAAGCAGGCAATGAGCAGTTCTTC many TRBJ2-1 TRBV5-1 NA
CASSLRVPGQGADTQYF TGCGCCAGCAGTCTTCGTGTTCCGGGACAGGGCGCAGATACGCAGTATTTT many TRBJ2-3 TRBV10-1 TRBD1
CASSLIQTGGSYGYTF TGTGCCAGCAGTTTAATTCAAACAGGGGGCTCGTATGGCTACACCTTC many TRBJ1-2 TRBV12-3/TRBV12-4 TRBD1
CASSFYICSARWGAYEQYF NA NA TRBJ2-7 TRBV5-1 NA
CASSLAPGGGNTIYF TGCGCCAGCAGCTTGGCCCCGGGGGGCGGAAACACCATATATTTT many TRBJ1-3 TRBV5-1 NA